These 29 T cell receptor beta chains were all obtained from the same sample, sequenced in a study of post-analysis software for immune sequencing data. Notes on the study in general: Comparison of patients with controls showed 4 to 6 TRBV segments more frequent in patients, TRBV5-6, TRBV5-1 and TRBV20-1 among them.

For these TCRs, the target antigens are not known. Unique molecular identifiers were built into the TCR beta cDNA libraries. Each CDR3 protein gets one entry after TCRdb re-called the PCR reads with MiXCR. The sample consists of around 440,000 distinct CDR3 sequences, approximately 45% of them appearing once. Input material: blood. The receptors were sampled from a girl aged 10 to 17 with multiple sclerosis.

This chain joins TRBV6-5 and TRBJ1-2; TRBD1 is a possible D gene (6 bases). Germline CDR1 is MNHEY and CDR2 is SVGAGI. V gave up 6 bases and J gave up 8 bases, with 22 bases separating them. This CDR3 has 15 residues. In DNA form, the CDR3 reads TGTGCCAGCAGCCCCCCGGGACACTCCACGTGGGGCTACACCTTC. It specifies CASSPPGHSTWGYTF.

With regard to this clonotype: In this CDR3 the conserved last residue, phenylalanine or tryptophan, is missing, so a read error is likely. The DNA is omitted, as the CDR3 cannot be located on it reliably, and the CDR3 follows TCRdb's listing. This chain uses TRBV21-1 with TRBJ2-7; TRBD1 is the table's D call, not checked against the DNA. TRBV21-1 is flagged as a pseudogene. Counting both end residues, the CDR3 totals 13 amino acids. This CDR3 is CASSKGRGETQYC.

This clonotype was counted a few times. This clone may be a read error of a much larger clone one base away. The V call is TRBV5-1, the J call TRBJ1-4, with unresolved D. This CDR3 spans 15 amino acids. Looked up from germline, CDR1 is SGHRS and CDR2 is YFSETQ. The CDR3 nucleotides read TGCGCCAGCAGCTTGGCCCTCCAGGAGAATGAAAAACGGTTTTTT. It is translated as CASSLALQENEKRFF.

This rearrangement joins TRBV27 to TRBJ2-1; 11 bases match TRBD1. The CDR3 runs 15 residues. Germline lookup yields CDR1 MNHEY and CDR2 SMNVEV (reference sequence). With V trimmed by 6 bases and J by 5 bases, 6 bases remained unmatched. The CDR3 nucleotides read TGTGCCAGCAGCCGACCGGGACAGGGGGACAATGAGCAGTTCTTC. Translated, it gives CASSRPGQGDNEQFF.

This clonotype was counted once. The chain uses TRBV20-1 and TRBJ1-1, with D tentatively TRBD1 (6 bases). The CDR3 sequence is 13 residues long. CDR1 is DFQATT, CDR2 SNEGSKA, per germline (reference sequence). The V gene lost 6 bases and the J gene lost 2 bases, with 13 bases spanning the gap. The CDR3 DNA follows: TGCAGTGCCCCCGGGGGGGGCAACACTGAAGCTTTCTTT. Translation gives CSAPGGGNTEAFF.

DNA of the CDR3: TGTGCCAGCAGGCCGACTAGCGGGAGATGGGGTGAGCAGTTCTTC. Amino acids: CASRPTSGRWGEQFF. The chain carries TRBV12-3 or TRBV12-4 and TRBJ2-1; 12 bases map to TRBD2. V was pared by 6 bases and J by 9 bases, with 9 bases of the junction left unmatched. The CDR3 is 15 amino acids.

The rearrangement joins TRBV28 to TRBJ2-7; 8 bases are a match to TRBD1. Germline V gives CDR1 MDHEN, CDR2 SYDVKM. The junction had 11 bases not matched to a gene; V was cut back by 6 bases and J by 4 bases. This CDR3 is 15 amino acids long. The chain's CDR3 is CASRTPRTGKYEQYF. As DNA, the CDR3 is TGTGCCAGCAGAACCCCCAGGACAGGGAAATACGAGCAGTACTTC.

This rearrangement joins TRBV7-3 to TRBJ2-1, with 10 bases identical to TRBD1. This CDR3 has 16 amino acids. CDR1 and CDR2 from the germline V gene are SGHTA and FQGTGA. Trimming removed 5 bases from V and 5 bases from J; junction bases left unmatched: 9. In DNA form, the CDR3 reads TGTGCCAGCAGCACCCCCACGGGACAGGGGCACAATGAGCAGTTCTTC. This encodes CASSTPTGQGHNEQFF.

The sample holds one count of this clonotype. The V gene is TRBV5-1, the J gene TRBJ2-3, with a tentative D call TRBD2 (5 bases). Trimming cost V 3 bases and J 6 bases, with 14 bases left between them. Germline CDR1 SGHRS, CDR2 YFSETQ. This CDR3 contains 14 residues. The CDR3 sequence is CASSSSGGQDTQYF. As DNA, the CDR3 is TGCGCCAGCAGCTCCTCTGGAGGCCAGGATACGCAGTATTTT.

The CDR3 coding sequence is TGTGCCAGCAGCCGCACAACCCGACAGGGGCGCAATCAGCCCCAGCATTTT. Its translation is CASSRTTRQGRNQPQHF. V usage is TRBV12-3 or TRBV12-4 and J usage is TRBJ1-5; the match to TRBD1 covers 8 bases. CDR3 length: 17 residues. J gave up 2 bases and V 6 bases, and 12 bases lay outside the gene matches.

This chain connects TRBV24-1 to TRBJ1-1, with 7 positions matching TRBD1. The length of the CDR3 is 14 residues. Trimming removed 4 bases from V and 1 base from J; junction bases left unmatched: 2. The V gene's germline CDR1 is KGHDR and CDR2 SFDVKD. CDR3 protein: CATSETGPNTEAFF. CDR3 nucleotide sequence: TGTGCCACCAGTGAGACAGGGCCGAACACTGAAGCTTTCTTT.

This clonotype was seen a few times. The chain is built from TRBV20-1 and TRBJ2-5; 12 bases are shared with TRBD2. The length of the CDR3 is 17 residues. From germline, CDR1 is DFQATT and CDR2 SNEGSKA (reference sequence). The ends lost 0 bases at V and 5 bases at J; junction bases unmatched: 10. CDR3 sequence (DNA): TGCAGTGCTAGAGATCTAGCGGGAGGGCCGAGCTGGGAGACCCAGTACTTC. Its protein is CSARDLAGGPSWETQYF.

V gene TRBV30 combines with J gene TRBJ2-7; TRBD1 aligns across 9 bases. Germline CDR1 reads GTSNPN; CDR2 reads SVGIG (reference sequence). V lost 3 bases to trimming and J lost 6 bases; unmatched junction nucleotides: 12. The CDR3 totals 15 residues. The CDR3 protein is CAWSSGQGTISEQYF. In DNA form, the CDR3 reads TGTGCCTGGAGCTCGGGACAGGGTACTATTAGCGAGCAGTACTTC.

This chain links TRBV12-3 or TRBV12-4 with TRBJ2-5; no definite D call. V lost 2 bases, J lost 5 bases, and 9 bases lay in between. This CDR3 is 13 amino acids long. The CDR3 here is CASSLNSPETQYF. CDR3 bases: TGTGCCAGCAGTTTAAACAGTCCCGAGACCCAGTACTTC.

The V call is TRBV6-5, the J call TRBJ2-5; 7 bases align to TRBD1. Unmatched junction bases numbered 9, after V lost 10 bases and J lost 7 bases. Germline lookup yields CDR1 MNHEY and CDR2 SVGAGI. The length of the CDR3 is 12 residues. CDR3 in amino acids: CATQGVGGTQYF. CDR3 in DNA: TGTGCCACCCAGGGGGTTGGCGGGACCCAGTACTTC.

The V and J genes are TRBV6-5 and TRBJ2-4; D gene uncertain. The closer fit of TRBJ2-7 to the DNA end suggests the J call may be wrong. Germline V gene data show CDR1 as MNHEY and CDR2 as SVGAGI. CDR3 length: 13 amino acids. The CDR3, as DNA: TGTGCCAGCAGTTACTCGTCGTATTACGAGCAGTACTTC. This translates into CASSYSSYYEQYF.

J is TRBJ1-1 and V is TRBV7-9, with D maybe TRBD1 (6 bases). This CDR3 has 14 residues. Trimming stripped 7 bases from V and 4 bases from J, with 16 bases between. The V gene's germline CDR1 is SEHNR and CDR2 FQNEAQ (reference sequence). CDR3 residues: CASNFRGRSTEAFF. In DNA form, the CDR3 reads TGTGCCAGCAACTTCAGGGGCCGGAGCACTGAAGCTTTCTTT.

This rearrangement joins TRBV7-6 to TRBJ2-3; TRBD2 matches 14 bases. CDR3 length equals 17 residues. The V segment lost 4 bases and the J segment 3 bases; nucleotides outside the gene matches: 6. CDR1 is SGHVS and CDR2 is FNYEAQ in the germline V gene. In DNA, the CDR3 is TGTGCCAGCAGCTCCCCGGGACTAGCGGGAGTTACAGATACGCAGTATTTT. It codes for CASSSPGLAGVTDTQYF.

J is TRBJ2-3 and V is TRBV3-1; TRBD2 agrees at 8 bases. Trimming removed 8 bases from V and 2 bases from J; junction bases left unmatched: 3. The CDR3 is made up of 13 amino acids. CDR1 LGHDT and CDR2 YNNKEL come from the germline V gene (reference sequence). DNA of the CDR3: TGTGCCAGCGGGACTAGACTCACAGATACGCAGTATTTT. Its protein product is CASGTRLTDTQYF.

V is TRBV14 and J is TRBJ1-5, with D possibly TRBD1 on 5 matching bases. This CDR3 spans 16 amino acids. The V end was cut by 4 bases, the J end by 4 bases, with 17 bases between. The germline V gene has CDR1 SGHDN and CDR2 FVKESK. The CDR3 loop is CASSPVGGLGNQPQHF. In DNA, the CDR3 is TGTGCCAGCAGCCCCGTCGGGGGATTAGGAAATCAGCCCCAGCATTTT.

A note on this clonotype: Its ends do not fully match the called genes, so a read error is possible. The rearrangement joins TRBV29-1 to TRBJ1-1; D perhaps matches TRBD1 (5 bases). This CDR3 is built from 14 residues. Germline CDR1 SQVTM, CDR2 ANQGSEA. CDR3 coding DNA: TGCAGCGTTGAAGAATCCCCAGGGTACACTGAAACTTTCTTT. Translating it yields CSVEESPGYTETFF.

The chain uses TRBV5-6 and TRBJ1-2, with D possibly matching TRBD1 (5 bases). Germline V lookup: CDR1 SGHDT, CDR2 YYEEEE. V was cut by 4 bases and J by 4 bases, with 14 bases left in between. This CDR3 has 14 residues. CDR3 DNA sequence: TGTGCCAGCAGCACCGGGGGAAGACGCTATGGCTACACCTTC. This codes for CASSTGGRRYGYTF.

This clonotype was picked up a small number of times. The rearrangement joins TRBV6-4 to TRBJ1-1; 8 nucleotides match TRBD1. The CDR3 spans 13 residues. The germline gives CDR1 MRHNA, CDR2 SNTAGT. J was trimmed by 3 bases and V by 6 bases; bases with no gene match: 3. CDR3 sequence: CASRQGEDTEAFF. CDR3 in DNA: TGTGCCAGCAGACAGGGGGAAGACACTGAAGCTTTCTTT.

This chain joins TRBV4-1 and TRBJ1-1; no clear D. Germline-derived CDR1 and CDR2 are MGHRA and YSYEKL. V lost 5 bases and J 3 bases, leaving 16 bases between the germline ends. The length of the CDR3 is 15 residues. The DNA of the CDR3 is TGCGCCAGCAGCGCGAACGAACTCCTATACACTGAAGCTTTCTTT. Protein sequence: CASSANELLYTEAFF.

This chain uses TRBV11-2 with TRBJ2-1; 8 bases align to TRBD2. CDR1 and CDR2 from the germline V gene are SGHAT and FQNNGV. J was trimmed by 5 bases and V by 1 base; bases with no gene match: 10. This CDR3 has 17 residues. The CDR3 sequence: CASSLVLGLGNHNEQFF. For the CDR3, the DNA is TGTGCCAGCAGCTTAGTCCTGGGACTAGGTAATCACAATGAGCAGTTCTTC.

The sample holds a few counts of this clonotype. The chain is built from TRBV5-1 and TRBJ2-1; D gene ambiguous. Trimming pared 4 bases from V and 7 bases from J, leaving 9 bases between. The CDR3 consists of 12 residues. Germline V gives CDR1 SGHRS, CDR2 YFSETQ. The CDR3 DNA sequence: TGCGCCAGCAGCCTGGCCCAGAATGAGCAGTTCTTC. Its translation is CASSLAQNEQFF.

The rearrangement links TRBV3-1 to TRBJ2-7; D is uncertain. Deletions cut 4 bases from V and 0 bases from J, with 10 bases between. Per the germline V gene, CDR1 is LGHDT and CDR2 is YNNKEL (reference sequence). This CDR3 region has 14 residues. The CDR3: CASSPTSSSYEQYF. Here the CDR3 DNA reads TGTGCCAGCAGCCCCACCTCGAGCTCCTACGAGCAGTACTTC.

There are a few counts of this clonotype. The rearrangement joins TRBV7-9 to TRBJ2-7; 12 bases map to TRBD2. Germline V gives CDR1 SEHNR, CDR2 FQNEAQ (reference sequence). The V and J ends lost 6 bases and 10 bases, in that order; junction bases with no gene match: 13. CDR3 length equals 15 residues. In nucleotides, the CDR3 is TGTGCCAGCAGTCCCGGGACTAGCGGGTACCCACAACAGTACTTC. This gives the protein CASSPGTSGYPQQYF. The full variable domain, with the rest looked up from reference TRBV7-9 and TRBJ2-7, is DTGVSQNPRHKITKRGQNVTFRCDPISEHNRLYWYRQTLGQGPEFLTYFQNEAQLEKSRLLSDRFSAERPKGSFSTLEIQRTEQGDSAMYLCASSPGTSGYPQQYFGPGTRLTVT.

The rearrangement uses TRBV4-3 and TRBJ2-6, with D unresolved. CDR3 size: 16 residues. V lost 0 bases to trimming and J lost 0 bases, with 6 bases between them. CDR1 is LGHNA and CDR2 is YSLEER in the germline V gene. CDR3: CASSQDVVSGANVLTF. The CDR3 DNA follows: TGCGCCAGCAGCCAAGATGTTGTCTCTGGGGCCAACGTCCTGACTTTC.